The 16 T cell receptor beta chains below were found in one sample sequenced in a study of T cell changes during pregnancy in multiple sclerosis. Only in-frame clones appear in the TCRdb table, and some are missing; sequencing was by immunoSEQ multiplex PCR. The sample records 75,000 to 95,000 clones, 80% to 95% being singletons. Here the sequenced sample was peripheral blood, taken before pregnancy. Receptors originate from a female donor with multiple sclerosis, enrolled in a pregnancy study.

The chain joins TRBV7-8 to TRBJ2-7; perhaps TRBD1 as D (5 bases). V lost 1 base, J lost 9 bases, and 13 bases lay in between. CDR3 size: 13 residues. From germline, CDR1 is SGHVS and CDR2 FQNEAQ. The CDR3 sequence: CASSLEQELGQYF. CDR3 nucleotides: TGTGCCAGCAGCTTAGAACAGGAGCTGGGGCAGTACTTC.

This chain connects TRBV5-1 to TRBJ1-1, with 7 bases that match TRBD1. V gave up 2 bases and J gave up 1 base; unmatched junction bases: 8. The CDR3 has 16 residues. Germline values: CDR1 SGHRS, CDR2 YFSETQ. The CDR3 DNA sequence: TGCGCCAGCAGCTTACAGGGGCTCGGGCAGAACACTGAAGCTTTCTTT. Its protein is CASSLQGLGQNTEAFF.

The rearrangement links TRBV4-3 to TRBJ1-3; D remains ambiguous. CDR1 is LGHNA and CDR2 is YSLEER in the germline V gene. The CDR3 extends over 19 amino acids. Trimming took off 0 bases at V and 0 bases at J, with 18 bases between the two ends. CDR3 DNA: TGCGCCAGCAGCCAAGAACCCTCAGACCTCCGGAGCTCTGGAAACACCATATATTTT. Protein: CASSQEPSDLRSSGNTIYF.

For this clone: The CDR3 does not close with the conserved phenylalanine or tryptophan, likely indicating a read error. No DNA is shown, since the ends of the CDR3 on it are uncertain; the CDR3 is the one TCRdb lists. V gene TRBV6-1 combines with J gene TRBJ2-7; no check of the table's D call, TRBD1, against the DNA was made. The germline gives CDR1 MNHNS, CDR2 SASEGT. The CDR3 is 12 amino acids long, termini counted. CDR3 region: CASSESPPGWVL.

The chain has TRBV9 and TRBJ2-2; no clear D. Germline CDR1 reads SGDLS; CDR2 reads YYNGEE. V was cut by 0 bases and J by 8 bases, with 11 bases left in between. This CDR3 has 14 residues. The CDR3 protein is CASSVGVLVGELFF. The CDR3 bases are TGTGCCAGCAGCGTAGGGGTCCTAGTGGGGGAGCTGTTTTTT.

CDR3 residues: CASSLAPQGMAKNIQYF. Here the CDR3 DNA reads TGTGCCAGCAGCTTAGCGCCACAGGGGATGGCCAAAAACATTCAGTACTTC. The J gene is TRBJ2-4, the V gene TRBV7-9, with 7 nucleotides matching TRBD1. The CDR3 spans 17 residues. In germline, CDR1 is SEHNR, CDR2 FQNEAQ (reference sequence). Trimming at V came to 0 bases and at J to 1 base, leaving 6 bases not matched to a gene. The full variable domain, in which reference TRBV7-9 and TRBJ2-4 provide the parts outside the CDR3, is DTGVSQNPRHKITKRGQNVTFRCDPISEHNRLYWYRQTLGQGPEFLTYFQNEAQLEKSRLLSDRFSAERPKGSFSTLEIQRTEQGDSAMYLCASSLAPQGMAKNIQYFGAGTRLSVL.

The chain has TRBV2 and TRBJ1-1; no reliable D call. CDR1 is SNHLY, CDR2 FYNNEI, per germline. V was trimmed by 3 bases and J by 0 bases, leaving 5 bases between them. The CDR3 has 13 amino acids. This CDR3 is CASSEALNTEAFF. The DNA for the CDR3 is TGTGCCAGCAGTGAGGCCCTGAACACTGAAGCTTTCTTT.

In its sample, this clone was seen once. This sequence joins TRBV4-1 and TRBJ1-5, with no clear D. Germline V gene data show CDR1 as MGHRA and CDR2 as YSYEKL. Trimming stripped 1 base from V and 1 base from J, with 11 bases between. This CDR3 contains 16 residues. CDR3 nucleotides: TGCGCCAGCAGCCAAGTAAGTCTACCAAGCAATCAGCCCCAGCATTTT. Protein sequence: CASSQVSLPSNQPQHF.

The rearrangement links TRBV5-1 to TRBJ2-7; 7 nucleotides align to TRBD2. The CDR3 runs to 19 residues. Germline V gene data show CDR1 as SGHRS and CDR2 as YFSETQ. J was trimmed by 3 bases and V by 5 bases; bases with no gene match: 23. This CDR3 is CASSSTVGRLSGIIYEQYF. Here the CDR3 DNA reads TGCGCCAGCAGTTCCACGGTAGGACGGCTCAGCGGGATAATCTACGAGCAGTACTTC.

V and J are TRBV27 and TRBJ1-5, with D possibly being TRBD1 (5 bases). Germline V gene data show CDR1 as MNHEY and CDR2 as SMNVEV (reference sequence). CDR3 size: 15 residues. Trimming stripped 3 bases from V and 4 bases from J, with 13 bases between. The CDR3 protein is CASSLEGVSNQPQHF. The CDR3 DNA is TGTGCCAGCAGTTTGGAAGGGGTCTCAAATCAGCCCCAGCATTTT.

The V and J genes are TRBV19 and TRBJ2-7; TRBD1 aligns across 10 bases. The trim removed 4 bases at V and 5 bases at J, leaving 8 bases unmatched. Germline values: CDR1 LNHDA, CDR2 SQIVND (reference sequence). The CDR3 totals 15 residues. CDR3 loop: CASSRDRGPLDEQYF. The DNA for the CDR3 is TGTGCCAGTAGTAGAGACAGGGGGCCTTTAGACGAGCAGTACTTC.

The gene calls are TRBV5-5 and TRBJ2-2; TRBD2 is a possible D gene (6 bases). Looked up from germline, CDR1 is SGHKS and CDR2 is YYEKEE (reference sequence). The CDR3 is made up of 14 amino acids. The germline V and J ends were trimmed by 3 bases and 8 bases, with 14 bases remaining between them. CDR3 nucleotides: TGTGCCAGCAGCTGGAGGGATGGGGGAGGGGAGCTGTTTTTT. Translated: CASSWRDGGGELFF.

This sequence joins TRBV15 and TRBJ1-2; 7 bases fit TRBD1. The CDR3 contains 14 residues. Germline V gene sequence: CDR1 LNHNV, CDR2 YYDKDF (reference sequence). The junction had 8 bases not matched to a gene; V was cut back by 0 bases and J by 10 bases. The CDR3 region is CATSRDQGGTHYTF. DNA of the CDR3: TGTGCCACCAGCAGAGATCAAGGGGGCACCCACTACACCTTC.

This chain joins TRBV2 and TRBJ2-7, with 8 bases matching TRBD1. CDR3 length: 15 amino acids. The germline V gene encodes CDR1 SNHLY and CDR2 FYNNEI. V dropped 0 bases and J dropped 3; count of bases not matched to a gene: 4. The CDR3 bases are TGTGCCAGCAGTGAAGCGGCAGGGGGCAACTACGAGCAGTACTTC. It yields the protein CASSEAAGGNYEQYF.

This rearrangement joins TRBV7-6 to TRBJ1-3; D gene uncertain. Between the trimmed V and J ends, which lost 0 bases and 0 bases, there was a span of 12 bases. CDR1 and CDR2 (germline): SGHVS, FNYEAQ. This CDR3 contains 17 residues. CDR3 coding DNA: TGTGCCAGCAGCTTAGCACCCCACAGCCTCTCTGGAAACACCATATATTTT. It is translated as CASSLAPHSLSGNTIYF.

This chain connects TRBV29-1 to TRBJ2-2; TRBD1 matches 9 bases. Germline assignment: CDR1 SQVTM and CDR2 ANQGSEA. The CDR3 runs to 14 residues. V dropped 4 bases and J dropped 2; count of bases not matched to a gene: 2. CDR3 loop: CSVGDRVNTGELFF. DNA for the CDR3: TGCAGCGTTGGGGACAGGGTTAACACCGGGGAGCTGTTTTTT.